Listed here are 9 T cell receptor beta chains from one sample, sequenced in a study of blood T cell repertoires in COVID-19. Sequencing was performed with immunoSEQ multiplex PCR; in TCRdb, only in-frame clones are kept and a portion is missing. The sample records approximately 69,000 clones, 88% being singletons. The sequencing sample was made of peripheral blood. Source of these receptors: a man between 50 and 59 years old with acute or convalescent COVID-19.

The count of this clone is one. The chain has TRBV5-1 and TRBJ2-7; TRBD2 might be the D (6 bases). Germline values: CDR1 SGHRS, CDR2 YFSETQ. V lost 2 bases, J lost 3 bases, and 12 bases lay in between. There are 14 residues in the CDR3. CDR3 amino acids: CASSFNGEDYEQYF. As DNA, the CDR3 is TGCGCCAGCAGCTTTAACGGGGAGGACTACGAGCAGTACTTC.

On this clone: Other nucleotide sequences in the sample specify the same CDR3. The V gene is TRBV4-1, the J gene TRBJ2-5; perhaps TRBD1 as D (6 bases). The germline CDR1 and CDR2 sequences are MGHRA and YSYEKL. This CDR3 is built from 14 residues. Trimming pared 1 base from V and 5 bases from J, leaving 11 bases between. CDR3 in amino acids: CASSQAGVGETQYF. The DNA for the CDR3 is TGCGCCAGCAGCCAAGCAGGGGTAGGGGAGACCCAGTACTTC.

The V and J genes are TRBV18 and TRBJ1-1; D might be TRBD1 (6 bases). The CDR3 length is 15 residues. Germline V gene sequence: CDR1 KGHSH, CDR2 LQKENI. Trimming took off 3 bases at V and 5 bases at J, with 16 bases between the two ends. CDR3 sequence (DNA): TGTGCCAGCTCACCTCCCAACAGGGTTGGGACTGAAGCTTTCTTT. It encodes CASSPPNRVGTEAFF.

The V gene is TRBV5-1, the J gene TRBJ2-5; 7 bases fit TRBD1. CDR3 size: 15 residues. V shed 4 bases, J shed 3 bases, and the junction held 9 bases outside the gene matches. CDR1 SGHRS and CDR2 YFSETQ come from the germline V gene. CDR3 bases: TGCGCCAGCAGCCTGGGGACAGCTCAGGAAGAGACCCAGTACTTC. Translated: CASSLGTAQEETQYF.

This clone is a singleton in its sample. This chain joins TRBV7-9 and TRBJ2-7; D is perhaps TRBD1 (6 bases). The CDR3 runs to 15 residues. From germline, CDR1 is SEHNR and CDR2 FQNEAQ (reference sequence). Trimming cost V 5 bases and J 2 bases, with 16 bases left between them. CDR3 nucleotide sequence: TGTGCCAGCAGCGTACCCCCGGGACACCCCTACGAGCAGTACTTC. Translation: CASSVPPGHPYEQYF.

The chain uses TRBV3-1 (or the pseudogene TRBV3-2) and TRBJ1-5; TRBD1 matches at 9 bases. Unmatched junction bases numbered 7, after V lost 4 bases and J lost 6 bases. The germline V gene encodes CDR1 LGHDT and CDR2 YNNKEL (reference sequence). The CDR3 runs 15 residues. For the CDR3, the DNA is TGTGCCAGCAGCCCTTCGACAGGGGGACTTCAGCCCCAGCATTTT. This encodes CASSPSTGGLQPQHF.

This chain uses TRBV24-1 with TRBJ1-5; D gene uncertain. Trimming took 5 bases from V and 2 from J, leaving 6 bases between them. Germline V lookup: CDR1 KGHDR, CDR2 SFDVKD. This CDR3 region has 13 residues. DNA of the CDR3: TGTGCCACCAGTGGCCAGGGCAATCAGCCCCAGCATTTT. Residues: CATSGQGNQPQHF.

The rearrangement uses TRBV18 and TRBJ1-1, with TRBD1 matching 10 bases. After removal of 5 bases from V and 0 bases from J, the junction contained 9 bases not matched to a gene. The CDR3 is made up of 17 amino acids. The germline V gene encodes CDR1 KGHSH and CDR2 LQKENI. The CDR3 DNA reads as TGTGCCAGCTCAACGACAGGGGGCGCGAGAATGAACACTGAAGCTTTCTTT. Translation: CASSTTGGARMNTEAFF.

The CDR3 DNA follows: TGTGCCAGCAGGAAGACAGGGCTTGACTATGGCTACACCTTC. Residues: CASRKTGLDYGYTF. The chain employs TRBV6-5 and TRBJ1-2; 7 bases fit TRBD1. The CDR3 loop spans 14 amino acids. The V gene's germline CDR1 is MNHEY and CDR2 SVGAGI. J was trimmed by 3 bases and V by 6 bases; bases with no gene match: 7.